Described below is a single T cell receptor beta chain sequence and its context. Antigen specificity is unknown. This sample was included in a study of follicular helper T cells after annual influenza vaccination. On the study more broadly: Across the 2013-2014, 2014-2015 and 2015-2016 vaccination seasons, some subjects were resampled.

Study-wide results and limits: Successive annual vaccinations recalled a recurrent oligoclonal ICOS+CD38+ cTfh response with influenza-specific clonotypes. Day 7 ICOS+CD38+ clones later appeared mostly in ICOS-CD38- cTfh.

Time point specified: 2013-2014 season, 7 days after vaccination. Sorted cTfh were non-naive CD4+CXCR5+PD-1+, either ICOS+CD38+ or ICOS-CD38-. The CDR3 has 15 amino acids. The germline gives CDR1 SNHLY, CDR2 FYNNEI. Trimming removed 8 bases at V and 11 bases at J, with 24 bases between. This table comes from immunoSEQ multiplex PCR, and its TCRdb copy is limited to in-frame clones, with some not included. The sample has some 8,300 clones, 75% to 85% seen once. This rearrangement joins TRBV2 to TRBJ1-4; D might be TRBD1 (5 bases). This clonotype originated in an adult who received the influenza vaccine. The sequenced sample was CXCR5+ CD38- circulating T follicular helper cells from blood, obtained 7 days after influenza vaccination. The subset denotes: circulating Tfh, non-naive CD4+CXCR5+PD-1+ (ICOS+CD38+ or ICOS-CD38-). CDR3 in DNA: TGTGCCAGCGATCCGAATAGCAGGGTCGGAGGGAAACTGTTTTTT. Its protein product is CASDPNSRVGGKLFF.